The following is a T cell receptor (beta chain) sequence with its context. Its target is unknown. The TCRbeta library was prepared with unique molecular identifiers. TCRdb analysed the PCR reads with MiXCR anew, one entry per CDR3 protein. The sample lists 670,000 or so distinct CDR3 sequences; about an eighth were seen once. The data are from a study of T-cell reconstitution after alpha-beta-depleted transplantation in children. Whole-study findings and limits: Several hundred graft clones that had expanded were reportedly the source of alpha-beta T cells about two months after transplant. The main origin of T-cell counts and diversity one year after transplant was newly produced T cells.

In germline, CDR1 is MGHRA, CDR2 YSYEKL. Trimming stripped 1 base from V and 1 base from J, with 8 bases between. The CDR3 contains 14 residues. This clonotype was obtained from a girl aged 2 to 10 with congenital amegakaryocytic thrombocytopenia, due to receive a stem cell transplant. The input for sequencing was PBMCs, taken before TCRalphabeta/CD19-depleted stem cell transplant. The rearrangement uses TRBV4-1 and TRBJ2-7; D not certain. The CDR3 sequence is CASSQGEDSYEQYF. Here the CDR3 DNA reads TGCGCCAGCAGCCAAGGTGAAGATTCCTACGAGCAGTACTTC.